Listed here is a single TCR beta chain. Its antigen is undetermined. These data belong to a study of CXCR3-negative and CXCR3-positive naive CD8 T cells. Points from the study as a whole: The study inferred TCR strength from TRB CDR3 properties and found comparable surface CD5 between naive subsets. Comparably high diversity marked both naive subsets, whereas memory CD8+ cells had much lower diversity. CXCR3-positive naive cells had more hydrophobic TRB CDR3s than CXCR3-negative naive cells.

The germline CDR1 and CDR2 sequences are SEHNR and FQNEAQ (reference sequence). The CDR3 is 16 amino acids. With UMI labels, 5' RACE was used to prepare the TRB cDNA libraries. Each CDR3 protein gets one entry in TCRdb, which reprocessed the 5' RACE reads and gives no DNA. Its table records tens of thousands of distinct CDR3 sequences. The clonotype was recovered from a human donor in good health. Some clones in this sample may be carry-over from other donors' samples. The rearrangement links TRBV7-9 to TRBJ1-1. The specimen was naive CXCR3- CD8+ T cells from blood. Subset of the sample: CD45RO-CCR7+CD27+CD95- naive CD8+ T cells lacking CXCR3 (TNR3-). The CDR3 spells CASSFTMSEGNTEAFF.